This TCR beta chain derives from a study of blood T cell repertoires in COVID-19. Looking at the study overall: The analysed material was cDNA or gDNA that came from T cells, B-cell-depleted T cells, or PBMCs.

In the authors' workflow: Estimation of nucleated cell counts was performed using reference gene primer amplification. TCRdb's copy holds only in-frame clones and misses some; the assay was immunoSEQ multiplex PCR. V, J and clone size reflect that table, while D and trimming were determined from the DNA. The data show some 200,000 clones, 85% to 90% seen once. The CDR3 is 13 amino acids. Germline assignment: CDR1 MNHEY and CDR2 SMNVEV (reference sequence). V lost 4 bases and J 1 base, leaving 7 bases between the germline ends. This receptor was identified in a man between 40 and 49 years old with active or convalescent COVID-19. The material sequenced was peripheral blood. V is TRBV27 and J is TRBJ1-1; D ambiguous. This CDR3 reads CASSSGSNTEAFF. The CDR3, as DNA: TGTGCCAGCAGTTCTGGCTCGAACACTGAAGCTTTCTTT.